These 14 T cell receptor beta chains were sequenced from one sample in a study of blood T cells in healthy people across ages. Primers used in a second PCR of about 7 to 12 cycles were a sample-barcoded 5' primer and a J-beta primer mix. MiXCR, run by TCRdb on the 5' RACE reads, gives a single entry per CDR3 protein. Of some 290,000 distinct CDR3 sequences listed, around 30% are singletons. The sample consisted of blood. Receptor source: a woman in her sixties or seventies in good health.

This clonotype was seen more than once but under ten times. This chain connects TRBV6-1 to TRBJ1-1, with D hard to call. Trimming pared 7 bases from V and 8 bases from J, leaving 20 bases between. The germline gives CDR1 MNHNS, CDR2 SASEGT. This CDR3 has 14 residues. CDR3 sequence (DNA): TGTGCCAGCACCATCCTAAAGGCCCCGAGCGAAGCTTTCTTT. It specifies CASTILKAPSEAFF.

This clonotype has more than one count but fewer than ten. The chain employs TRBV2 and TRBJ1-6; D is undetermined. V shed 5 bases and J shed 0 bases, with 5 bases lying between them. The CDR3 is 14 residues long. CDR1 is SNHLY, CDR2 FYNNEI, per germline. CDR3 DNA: TGTGCCAGCAGTTTGATCTCCTATAATTCACCCCTCCACTTT. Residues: CASSLISYNSPLHF.

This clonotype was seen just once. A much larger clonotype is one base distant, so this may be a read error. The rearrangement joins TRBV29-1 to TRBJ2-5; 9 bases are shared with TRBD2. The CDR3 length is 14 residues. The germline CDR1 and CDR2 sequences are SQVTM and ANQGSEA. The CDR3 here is CSAHRAGGLNEQLF. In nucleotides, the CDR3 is TGCAGCGCCCACAGGGCGGGAGGGCTGAATGAGCAGCTCTTC. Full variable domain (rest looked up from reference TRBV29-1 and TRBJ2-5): SAVISQKPSRDICQRGTSLTIQCQVDSQVTMMFWYRQQPGQSLTLIATANQGSEATYESGFVIDKFPISRPNLTFSTLTVSNMSPEDSSIYLCSAHRAGGLNEQLFGPGTRLLVL.

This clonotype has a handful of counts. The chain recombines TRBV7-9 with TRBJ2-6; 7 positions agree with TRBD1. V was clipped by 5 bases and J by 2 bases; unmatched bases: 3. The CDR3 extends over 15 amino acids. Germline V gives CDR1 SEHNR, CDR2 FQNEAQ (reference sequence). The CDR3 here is CASSATGAGANVLTF. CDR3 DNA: TGTGCCAGCAGCGCAACAGGGGCTGGGGCCAACGTCCTGACTTTC.

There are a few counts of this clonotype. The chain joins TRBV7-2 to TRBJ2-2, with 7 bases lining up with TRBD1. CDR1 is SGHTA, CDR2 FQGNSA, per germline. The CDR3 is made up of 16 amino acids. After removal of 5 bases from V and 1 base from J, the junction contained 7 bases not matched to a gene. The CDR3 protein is CASSTNRGLNTGELFF. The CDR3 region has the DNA TGTGCCAGCAGCACCAACAGGGGATTGAACACCGGGGAGCTGTTTTTT.

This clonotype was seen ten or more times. CDR3 sequence reads: CAISSETGYSYNEQFF. DNA for the CDR3: TGTGCCATCAGTTCCGAGACAGGATACTCCTACAATGAGCAGTTCTTC. The chain employs TRBV10-3 and TRBJ2-1, with D tentatively TRBD1 (6 bases). This CDR3 spans 16 amino acids. V lost 5 bases and J 0 bases, leaving 14 bases between the germline ends. Germline loops: CDR1 ENHRY, CDR2 SYGVKD.

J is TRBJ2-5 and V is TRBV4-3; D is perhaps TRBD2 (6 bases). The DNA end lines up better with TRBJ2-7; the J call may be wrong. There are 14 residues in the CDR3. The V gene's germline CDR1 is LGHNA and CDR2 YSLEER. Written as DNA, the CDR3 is TGCGCCAGCAGCCCTATCCCGTGGGAGGACGAGCAGTACTTC. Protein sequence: CASSPIPWEDEQYF.

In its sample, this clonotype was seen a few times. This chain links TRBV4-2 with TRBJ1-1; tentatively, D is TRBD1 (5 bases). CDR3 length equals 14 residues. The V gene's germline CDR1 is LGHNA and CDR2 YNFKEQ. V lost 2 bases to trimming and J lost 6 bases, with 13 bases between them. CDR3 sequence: CASSQRDLGPEAFF. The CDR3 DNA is TGTGCCAGCAGCCAACGGGACCTGGGTCCTGAAGCTTTCTTT.

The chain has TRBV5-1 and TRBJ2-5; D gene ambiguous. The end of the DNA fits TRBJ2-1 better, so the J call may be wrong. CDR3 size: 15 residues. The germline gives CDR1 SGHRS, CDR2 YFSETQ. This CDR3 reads CASSLNKGSSNEQFF. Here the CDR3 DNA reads TGCGCCAGCAGCCTGAACAAGGGTAGCTCGAATGAGCAGTTCTTC.

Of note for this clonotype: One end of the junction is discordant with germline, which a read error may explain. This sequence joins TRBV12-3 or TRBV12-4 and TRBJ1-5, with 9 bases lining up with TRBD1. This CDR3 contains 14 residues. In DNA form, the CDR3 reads TGTGCCAGCAGTTCGACAGGGGGAAATCATCCCCAGCATTTT. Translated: CASSSTGGNHPQHF.

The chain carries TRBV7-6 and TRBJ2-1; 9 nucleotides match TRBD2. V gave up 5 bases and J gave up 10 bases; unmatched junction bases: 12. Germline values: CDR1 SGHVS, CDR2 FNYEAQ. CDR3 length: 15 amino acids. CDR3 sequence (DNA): TGTGCCAGCAGCCAGACTAGCGGAGAGGTCCGGGAGCAGTTCTTC. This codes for CASSQTSGEVREQFF.

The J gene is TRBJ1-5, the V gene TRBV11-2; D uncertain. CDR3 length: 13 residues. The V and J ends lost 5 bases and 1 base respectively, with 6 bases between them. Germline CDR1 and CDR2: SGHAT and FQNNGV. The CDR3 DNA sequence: TGTGCCAGCAGCCCGGACAGCAATCAGCCCCAGCATTTT. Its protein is CASSPDSNQPQHF.

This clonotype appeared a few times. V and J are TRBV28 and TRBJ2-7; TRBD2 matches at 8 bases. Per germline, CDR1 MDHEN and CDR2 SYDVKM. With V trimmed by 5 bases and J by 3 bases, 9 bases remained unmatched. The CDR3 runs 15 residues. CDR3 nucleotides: TGTGCCAGCAGTCCTGGACTAGCCGGATTCTACGAGCAGTACTTC. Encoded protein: CASSPGLAGFYEQYF.

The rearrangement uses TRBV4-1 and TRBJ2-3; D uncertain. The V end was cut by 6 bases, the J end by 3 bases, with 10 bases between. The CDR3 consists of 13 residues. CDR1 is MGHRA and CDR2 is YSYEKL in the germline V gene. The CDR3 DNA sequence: TGCGCCAGCAGGCGAGAAAGGACAGATACGCAGTATTTT. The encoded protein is CASRRERTDTQYF.